A selection of T cell receptor beta chains follows, all from one sample in a study of T cells after yellow fever vaccination. TCRdb independently ran MiXCR on the 5' RACE reads; one entry per CDR3 protein. The data hold over 300,000 distinct CDR3 sequences, with around 6.8% observed a single time. This sample comprised PBMCs, obtained 35 to 50 days after the first yellow fever vaccination. The receptors derive from a man aged 18 to 30 who received the YFV17D yellow fever vaccine. Both conserved end residues are part of each CDR3. Each record gives: clone size, D gene, V gene, J gene, CDR3 DNA, CDR3 protein. D genes are given only for firm matches. Size is stated for part of the rows, as once, few or many counts, or as a class when the clone is expanded.

.	.	TRBV10-3	TRBJ2-1	TGTGCCATCAGTGGGGACGAGGGGAGCTCCTACAATGAGCAGTTCTTC	CAISGDEGSSYNEQFF
many	.	TRBV24-1	TRBJ2-1	TGTGCCATCAAGGGGGACAATGAGCAGTTCTTC	CAIKGDNEQFF
few	.	TRBV12-3/TRBV12-4	TRBJ2-3	TGTGCCAGCAGTTTACAGGGCGATAGCACAGATACGCAGTATTTT	CASSLQGDSTDTQYF
few	.	TRBV19	TRBJ1-6	TGTGCCAGTGGAAATTCTTCCCCCCACTTT	CASGNSSPHF
many	TRBD1	TRBV25-1	TRBJ2-3	TGTGCCAGCAGTGATTTGGACAGGGACTTTGATACGCAGTATTTT	CASSDLDRDFDTQYF
.	TRBD1	TRBV24-1	TRBJ2-2	TGTGCCACCAGTGATTTGCCCGGACAGGGAATCACCGGGGAGCTGTTTTTT	CATSDLPGQGITGELFF
many	.	TRBV5-1	TRBJ2-6	TGCGCCAGCAGCTTGGGACAGTCCTCTGGGGCCAACGTCCTGACTTTC	CASSLGQSSGANVLTF
few	TRBD1	TRBV28	TRBJ2-1	TGTGCCAGCAGGATAGGGACAGGGCACAATGAGCAGTTCTTC	CASRIGTGHNEQFF
.	.	TRBV2	TRBJ1-5	TGTGCCAGCAGGGGCACGGGGCAAAATCAGCCCCAGCATTTT	CASRGTGQNQPQHF
many	TRBD1	TRBV27	TRBJ2-7	TGTGCCAGCGCCCTGGGTTGGGGACAGGGGGCCTACGAGCAGTACTTC	CASALGWGQGAYEQYF
.	TRBD1	TRBV4-1	TRBJ1-2	TGCGCCAGCAGCCCAACCACAGGGGCCGATGGCTACACCTTC	CASSPTTGADGYTF
.	.	TRBV20-1	TRBJ2-5	TGCAGTGCTCCGCGGTCTAGCGCCCCACAAGAGACCCAGTACTTC	CSAPRSSAPQETQYF
few	.	TRBV4-1	TRBJ2-6	TGCGCCAGCAGCCAAGATTTTCGGGGGGCGCGGCTATCTTCTGGGGCCAACGTCCTGACTTTC	CASSQDFRGARLSSGANVLTF
many	.	TRBV30	TRBJ2-7	TGTGCCTGGGGGGACGCCTACGAGCAGTACTTC	CAWGDAYEQYF
few	TRBD1	TRBV5-6	TRBJ2-3	TGTGCCAGCAGAATGGCAGGACAGGGTGCAGATACGCAGTATTTT	CASRMAGQGADTQYF
few	.	TRBV10-3	TRBJ2-6	TGTGCCATCAGTGAGATTCGACGGATCTCTGGGGCCAACGTCCTGACTTTC	CAISEIRRISGANVLTF
many	.	TRBV9	TRBJ2-3	TGTGCCAGCAGCGTAGGGCCCGTTTTCTTTACAGATACGCAGTATTTT	CASSVGPVFFTDTQYF
many	TRBD2	TRBV6-1	TRBJ2-2	TGTGCCAGCCGACTAGCGGGGGGTTCGAGCACCGGGGAGCTGTTTTTT	CASRLAGGSSTGELFF
many	.	TRBV5-6	TRBJ2-5	TGTGCCAGCAGCTTGCCAGGGGCCCGCCAAGAGACCCAGTACTTC	CASSLPGARQETQYF
few	.	TRBV5-4	TRBJ2-5	TGTGCCAGCAAGAGTTCTGGTTCCTTAATGGAGACCCAGTACTTC	CASKSSGSLMETQYF
.	.	TRBV10-3	TRBJ1-1	TGTGCCATCAACTATAGGGGGAACACTGAAGCTTTCTTT	CAINYRGNTEAFF
many	.	TRBV25-1	TRBJ1-1	TGTGCCAGCAGTGGCCCCCTTGAAGCTTTCTTT	CASSGPLEAFF
.	TRBD1	TRBV12-3/TRBV12-4	TRBJ2-5	TGTGCCAGCAGTACAGGGGGCATCGAACAGACCCAGTACTTC	CASSTGGIEQTQYF